The sequence of this T cell receptor beta chain was determined in a study of response to subunit inactivated influenza vaccine. This clonotype was observed a handful of times. Its antigen is as yet unknown. One end of the junction does not line up with germline, which may come from a read error. TCRdb reprocessed the RT-PCR reads via MiXCR and lists one record per CDR3 protein. The table has 530,000 or so distinct CDR3 sequences, about 15% seen once. The CDR3 is 15 residues long. Germline lookup yields CDR1 SEHNR and CDR2 FQNEAQ (reference sequence). Study outcomes and limitations: The authors suggested that every seasonal influenza vaccination recruits few new T cells.

This rearrangement joins TRBV7-9 to TRBJ2-1; D call uncertain. This clonotype was obtained from a man aged 50 to 60 who received an inactivated influenza vaccine. The specimen was PBMCs from blood, collected 11 to 12 days after vaccination. CDR3 in amino acids: CASTLGFNSYNEQFF. CDR3 coding DNA: TGTGCCAGCACCTTAGGCTTCAACTCCTACAATGAGCAGTTCTTC.